The 7 T cell receptor beta chains below come from one sample, sequenced in a study of early T cells in non-severe SARS-CoV-2 infection. TCRdb passed the 5' RACE reads through MiXCR, listing each CDR3 protein once. The sample lists roughly 63,000 distinct CDR3 sequences; 12% were seen once. The source was whole blood, collected at baseline. Receptor source: an adult who was a healthcare worker with PCR-confirmed SARS-CoV-2 infection or an uninfected control (not recorded which). The donor label of this sample is uncertain.

Only a few counts were recorded for this clonotype. V is TRBV6-5 and J is TRBJ1-1; perhaps TRBD1 as D (5 bases). Germline V gene sequence: CDR1 MNHEY, CDR2 SVGAGI. This CDR3 has 16 amino acids. Trimming removed 0 bases at V and 3 bases at J, with 14 bases between. CDR3 region: CASSYSQGWVDTEAFF. Written as DNA, the CDR3 is TGTGCCAGCAGTTACTCGCAGGGCTGGGTGGACACTGAAGCTTTCTTT.

In this sample, this clonotype turned up many times. The gene calls are TRBV7-8 and TRBJ2-5, with D perhaps given as TRBD1 or TRBD2 (6 bases each). V lost 4 bases to trimming and J lost 1 base, with 10 bases between them. The CDR3 covers 14 residues. From germline, CDR1 is SGHVS and CDR2 FQNEAQ. The CDR3 sequence: CASSSGEVQETQYF. For the CDR3, the DNA is TGTGCCAGCAGCTCAGGGGAGGTCCAAGAGACCCAGTACTTC.

The chain is built from TRBV25-1 and TRBJ2-2; TRBD2 agrees at 11 bases. Germline values: CDR1 MGHDK, CDR2 SYGVNS. The V gene end was trimmed by 5 bases and the J gene end by 6 bases; junction bases not matched to a gene: 2. This CDR3 spans 14 amino acids. The CDR3 protein is CASSTSGGPGELFF. CDR3 in DNA: TGTGCCAGCAGTACTAGCGGGGGCCCCGGGGAGCTGTTTTTT.

This clonotype was seen many times. The gene calls are TRBV5-1 and TRBJ1-5; tentatively, D is TRBD1 (6 bases). The V end was cut by 0 bases, the J end by 8 bases, with 12 bases between. This CDR3 spans 14 amino acids. Per germline, CDR1 SGHRS and CDR2 YFSETQ. The CDR3 spells CASSLVGGLEPQHF. In DNA form, the CDR3 reads TGCGCCAGCAGCTTGGTTGGGGGGCTGGAGCCCCAGCATTTT. Based on the CDR3 plus reference TRBV5-1 and TRBJ1-5, the full variable domain is KAGVTQTPRYLIKTRGQQVTLSCSPISGHRSVSWYQQTPGQGLQFLFEYFSETQRNKGNFPGRFSGRQFSNSRSEMNVSTLELGDSALYLCASSLVGGLEPQHFGDGTRLSIL.

The J gene is TRBJ1-6, the V gene TRBV5-6; D gene uncertain. The CDR3 extends over 14 amino acids. Germline-derived CDR1 and CDR2 are SGHDT and YYEEEE. V dropped 3 bases and J dropped 8 bases, with 12 bases sitting between them. Here the CDR3 DNA reads TGTGCCAGCAGCTCGCGGACTGTTCATTCACCCCTCCACTTT. Translating gives CASSSRTVHSPLHF.

J is TRBJ2-7 and V is TRBV28, with D tentatively TRBD2 (7 bases). Trimming took 2 bases from V and 6 from J, leaving 8 bases between them. This CDR3 has 12 amino acids. Germline V gene lookup returns CDR1 MDHEN and CDR2 SYDVKM. The CDR3 is CASSLGGAEQYV. In DNA, the CDR3 is TGTGCCAGCAGTTTAGGGGGGGCCGAGCAGTACGTC.

This clonotype was seen ten or more times. This chain uses TRBV6-6 with TRBJ2-1; D not resolved. Trimming shortened V by 3 bases and J by 5 bases, and 14 bases separated the two germline ends. From germline, CDR1 is MNHNY and CDR2 SVGAGI (reference sequence). CDR3 length: 15 amino acids. In DNA form, the CDR3 reads TGTGCCAGCAGTTATCGGGCCTCTCGCAACAATGAGCAGTTCTTC. It specifies CASSYRASRNNEQFF.